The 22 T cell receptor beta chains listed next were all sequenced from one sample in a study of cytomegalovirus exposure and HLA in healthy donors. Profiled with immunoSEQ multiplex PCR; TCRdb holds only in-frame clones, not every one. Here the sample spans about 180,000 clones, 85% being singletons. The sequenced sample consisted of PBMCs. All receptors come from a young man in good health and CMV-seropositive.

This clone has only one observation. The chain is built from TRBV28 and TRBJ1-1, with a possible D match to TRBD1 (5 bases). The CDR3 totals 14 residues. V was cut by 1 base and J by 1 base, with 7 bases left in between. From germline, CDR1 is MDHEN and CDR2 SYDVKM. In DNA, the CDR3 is TGTGCCAGCAGTTTATCACAGGCGAACACTGAAGCTTTCTTT. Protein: CASSLSQANTEAFF.

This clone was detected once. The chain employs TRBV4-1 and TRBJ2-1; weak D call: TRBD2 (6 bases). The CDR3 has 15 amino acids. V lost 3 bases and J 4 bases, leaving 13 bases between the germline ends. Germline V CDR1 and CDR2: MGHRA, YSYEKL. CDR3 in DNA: TGCGCCAGCAGCCAGCCTCTAGCGCGGTACAATGAGCAGTTCTTC. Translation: CASSQPLARYNEQFF.

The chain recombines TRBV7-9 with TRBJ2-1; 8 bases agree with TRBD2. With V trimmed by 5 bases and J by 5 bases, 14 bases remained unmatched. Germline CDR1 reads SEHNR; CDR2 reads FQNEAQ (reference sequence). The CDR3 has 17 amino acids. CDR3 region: CASSPAGGGLSNNEQFF. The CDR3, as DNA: TGTGCCAGCAGCCCGGCGGGCGGGGGGCTCAGTAACAATGAGCAGTTCTTC.

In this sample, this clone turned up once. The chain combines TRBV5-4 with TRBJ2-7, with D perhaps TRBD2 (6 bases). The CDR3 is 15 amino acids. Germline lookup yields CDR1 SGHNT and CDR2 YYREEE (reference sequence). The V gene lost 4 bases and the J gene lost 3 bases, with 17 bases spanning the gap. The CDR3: CASSPGGAGFYEQYF. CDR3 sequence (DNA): TGTGCCAGCAGCCCCGGAGGGGCAGGATTCTACGAGCAGTACTTC.

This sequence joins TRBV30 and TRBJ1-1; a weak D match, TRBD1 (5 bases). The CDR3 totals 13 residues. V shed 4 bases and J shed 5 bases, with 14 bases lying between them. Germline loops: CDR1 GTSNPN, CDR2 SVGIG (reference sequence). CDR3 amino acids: CAWTEGLRTEAFF. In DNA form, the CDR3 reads TGTGCCTGGACGGAGGGGCTGAGGACTGAAGCTTTCTTT.

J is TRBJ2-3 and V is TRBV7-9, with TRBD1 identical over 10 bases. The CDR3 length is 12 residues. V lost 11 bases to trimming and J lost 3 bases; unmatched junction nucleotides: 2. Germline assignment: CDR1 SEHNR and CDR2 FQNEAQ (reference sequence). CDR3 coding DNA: TGTGCCGGGACAGGGGATACAGATACGCAGTATTTT. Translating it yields CAGTGDTDTQYF.

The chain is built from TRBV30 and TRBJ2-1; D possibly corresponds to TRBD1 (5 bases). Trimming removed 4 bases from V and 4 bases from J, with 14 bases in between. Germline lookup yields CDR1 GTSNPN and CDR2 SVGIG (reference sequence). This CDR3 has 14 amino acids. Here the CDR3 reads CAWTVPQGYNEQFF. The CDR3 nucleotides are TGTGCCTGGACTGTACCCCAGGGTTACAATGAGCAGTTCTTC.

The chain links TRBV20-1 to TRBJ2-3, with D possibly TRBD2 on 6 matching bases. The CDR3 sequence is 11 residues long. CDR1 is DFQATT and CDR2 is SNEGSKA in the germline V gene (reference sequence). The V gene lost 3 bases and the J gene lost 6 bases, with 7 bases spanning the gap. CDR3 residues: CSASGGDTQYF. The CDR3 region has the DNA TGCAGTGCTAGTGGAGGGGATACGCAGTATTTT.

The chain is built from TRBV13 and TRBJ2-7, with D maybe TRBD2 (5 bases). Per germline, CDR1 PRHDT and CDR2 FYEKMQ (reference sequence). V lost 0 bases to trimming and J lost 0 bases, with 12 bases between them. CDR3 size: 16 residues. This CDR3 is CASSLGRSGGSYEQYF. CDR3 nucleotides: TGTGCCAGCAGCTTAGGCCGCAGCGGAGGCTCCTACGAGCAGTACTTC.

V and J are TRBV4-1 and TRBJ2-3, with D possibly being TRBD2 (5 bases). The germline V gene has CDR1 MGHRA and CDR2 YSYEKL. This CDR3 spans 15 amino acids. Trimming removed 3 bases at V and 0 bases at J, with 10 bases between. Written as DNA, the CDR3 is TGCGCCAGCAGCCACATAGCGTCTAGCACAGATACGCAGTATTTT. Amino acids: CASSHIASSTDTQYF.

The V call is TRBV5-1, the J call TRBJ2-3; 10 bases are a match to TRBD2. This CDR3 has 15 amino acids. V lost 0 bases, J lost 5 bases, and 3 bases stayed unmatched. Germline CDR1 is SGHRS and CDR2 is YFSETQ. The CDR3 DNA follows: TGCGCCAGCAGCTTGGACAGCGGGGGGGGAGATACGCAGTATTTT. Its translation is CASSLDSGGGDTQYF.

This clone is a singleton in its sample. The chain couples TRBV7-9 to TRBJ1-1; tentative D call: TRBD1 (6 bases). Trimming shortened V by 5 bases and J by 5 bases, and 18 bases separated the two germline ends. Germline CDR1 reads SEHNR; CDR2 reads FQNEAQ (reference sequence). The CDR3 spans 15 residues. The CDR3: CASSPGGFIQTEAFF. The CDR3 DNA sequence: TGTGCCAGCAGCCCGGGGGGCTTTATACAAACTGAAGCTTTCTTT.

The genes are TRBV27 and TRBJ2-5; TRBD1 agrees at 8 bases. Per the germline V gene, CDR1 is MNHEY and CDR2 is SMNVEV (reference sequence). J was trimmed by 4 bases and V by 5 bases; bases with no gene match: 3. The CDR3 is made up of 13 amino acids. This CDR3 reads CASSRRGPETQYF. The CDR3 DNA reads TGTGCCAGCAGTCGCAGGGGGCCAGAGACCCAGTACTTC.

The CDR3 DNA reads TGTGCCAGCACTGACCCGGGGACAAACAAGGGAGATACGCAGTATTTT. Its translation: CASTDPGTNKGDTQYF. The chain links TRBV6-1 to TRBJ2-3; a possible D gene is TRBD1 (6 bases). Trimming took off 7 bases at V and 5 bases at J, with 22 bases between the two ends. Germline V CDR1 and CDR2: MNHNS, SASEGT. There are 16 residues in the CDR3.

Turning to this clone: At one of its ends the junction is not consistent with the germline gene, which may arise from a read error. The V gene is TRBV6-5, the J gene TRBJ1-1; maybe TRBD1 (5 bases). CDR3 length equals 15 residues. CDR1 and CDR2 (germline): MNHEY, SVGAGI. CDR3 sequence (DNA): TGTGCCAGCACCCAAGTAGTAGGGGTGAATACTGAAGCTTTCTTT. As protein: CASTQVVGVNTEAFF.

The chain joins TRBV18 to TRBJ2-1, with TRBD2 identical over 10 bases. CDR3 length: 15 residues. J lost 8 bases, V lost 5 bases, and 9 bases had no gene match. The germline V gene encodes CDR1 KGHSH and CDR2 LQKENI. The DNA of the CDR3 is TGTGCCAGCTCATACACTAGCGGGATTACGGATGAGCAGTTCTTC. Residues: CASSYTSGITDEQFF. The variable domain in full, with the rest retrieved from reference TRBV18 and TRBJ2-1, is NAGVMQNPRHLVRRRGQEARLRCSPMKGHSHVYWYRQLPEEGLKFMVYLQKENIIDESGMPKERFSAEFPKEGPSILRIQQVVRGDSAAYFCASSYTSGITDEQFFGPGTRLTVL.

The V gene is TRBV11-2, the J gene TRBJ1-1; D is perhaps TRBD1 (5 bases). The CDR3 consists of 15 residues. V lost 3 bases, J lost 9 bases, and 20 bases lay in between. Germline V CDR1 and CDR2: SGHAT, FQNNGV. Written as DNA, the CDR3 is TGTGCCAGCAGCTTGCCCTACGCTAAAGGGGTAAAAGCTTTCTTT. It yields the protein CASSLPYAKGVKAFF.

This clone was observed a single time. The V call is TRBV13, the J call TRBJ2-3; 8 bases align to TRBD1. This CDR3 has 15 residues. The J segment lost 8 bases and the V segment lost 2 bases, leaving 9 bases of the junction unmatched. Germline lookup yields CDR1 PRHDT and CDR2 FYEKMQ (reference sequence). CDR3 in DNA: TGTGCCAGCAGCTTATCAGGACAGGGTTTGGGTACGCAGTATTTT. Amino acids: CASSLSGQGLGTQYF.

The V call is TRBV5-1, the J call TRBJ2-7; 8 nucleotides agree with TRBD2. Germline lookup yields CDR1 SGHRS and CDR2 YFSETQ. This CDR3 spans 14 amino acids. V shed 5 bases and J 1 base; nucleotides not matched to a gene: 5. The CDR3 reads CASSREGRSYEQYF. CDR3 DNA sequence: TGCGCCAGCAGTCGGGAGGGCAGATCCTACGAGCAGTACTTC.

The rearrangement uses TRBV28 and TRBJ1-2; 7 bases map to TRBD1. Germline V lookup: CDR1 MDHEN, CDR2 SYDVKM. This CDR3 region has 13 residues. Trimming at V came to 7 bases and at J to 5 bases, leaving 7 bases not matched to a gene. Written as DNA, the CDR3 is TGTGCCAGCACCCGTGGACAGGCATATGGCTACACCTTC. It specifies CASTRGQAYGYTF.

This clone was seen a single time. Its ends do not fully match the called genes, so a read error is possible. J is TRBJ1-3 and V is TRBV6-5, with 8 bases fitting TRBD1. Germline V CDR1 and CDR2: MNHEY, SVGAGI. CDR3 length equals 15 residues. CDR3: CVSRATGGTRNTIYF. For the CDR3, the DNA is TGTGTCAGCAGGGCAACAGGGGGAACTCGAAACACCATATATTTT.

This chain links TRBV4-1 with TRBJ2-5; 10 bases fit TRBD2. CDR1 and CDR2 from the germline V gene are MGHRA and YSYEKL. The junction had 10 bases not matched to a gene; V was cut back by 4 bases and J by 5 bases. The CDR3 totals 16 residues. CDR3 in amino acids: CASSRGAGGPGETQYF. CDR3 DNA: TGCGCCAGCAGCCGAGGAGCGGGAGGGCCCGGGGAGACCCAGTACTTC.